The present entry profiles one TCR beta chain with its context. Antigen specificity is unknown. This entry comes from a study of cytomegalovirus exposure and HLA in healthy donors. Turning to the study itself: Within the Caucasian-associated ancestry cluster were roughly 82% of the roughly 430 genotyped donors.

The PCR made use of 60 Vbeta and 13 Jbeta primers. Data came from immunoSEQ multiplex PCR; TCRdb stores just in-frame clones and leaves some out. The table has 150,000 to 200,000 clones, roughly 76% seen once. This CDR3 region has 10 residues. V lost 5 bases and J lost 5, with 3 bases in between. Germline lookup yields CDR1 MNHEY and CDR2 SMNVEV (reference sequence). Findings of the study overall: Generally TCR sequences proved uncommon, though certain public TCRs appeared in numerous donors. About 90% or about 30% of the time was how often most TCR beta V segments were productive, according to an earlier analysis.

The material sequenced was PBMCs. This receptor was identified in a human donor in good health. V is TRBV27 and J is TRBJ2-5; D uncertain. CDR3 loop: CASSRETQYF. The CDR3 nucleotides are TGTGCCAGCAGTCGGGAGACCCAGTACTTC.